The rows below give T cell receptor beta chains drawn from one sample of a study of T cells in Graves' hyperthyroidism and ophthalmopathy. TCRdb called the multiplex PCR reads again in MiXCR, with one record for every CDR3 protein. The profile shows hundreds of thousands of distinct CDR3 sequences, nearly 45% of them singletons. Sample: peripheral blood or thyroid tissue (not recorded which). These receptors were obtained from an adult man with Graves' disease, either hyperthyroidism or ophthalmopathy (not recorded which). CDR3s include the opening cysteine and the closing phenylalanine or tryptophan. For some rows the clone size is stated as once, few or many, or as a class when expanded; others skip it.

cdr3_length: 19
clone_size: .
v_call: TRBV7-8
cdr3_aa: CASSSDRAFIRRAHVGYTF

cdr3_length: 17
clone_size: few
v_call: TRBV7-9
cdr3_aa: CASSRQRQGVVGETQYF

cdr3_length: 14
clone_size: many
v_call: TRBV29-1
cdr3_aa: CSVALRGRQETQYF

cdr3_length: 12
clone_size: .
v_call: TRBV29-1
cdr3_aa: CSVTTGGFGYTF

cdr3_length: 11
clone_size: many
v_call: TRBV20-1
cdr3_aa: CSARLTYEQYF

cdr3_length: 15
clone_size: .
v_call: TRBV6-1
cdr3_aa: CASSVPGQVPREQYF

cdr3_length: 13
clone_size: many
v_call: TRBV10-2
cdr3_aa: CASGISGIYEQYF

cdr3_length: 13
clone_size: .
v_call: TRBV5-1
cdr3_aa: CASSWTGFYEQYF

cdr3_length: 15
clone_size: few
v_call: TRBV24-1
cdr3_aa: CASSPGQGLYYGYTF

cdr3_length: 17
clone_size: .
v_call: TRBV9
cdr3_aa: CASSYRGQQYSTDTQYF

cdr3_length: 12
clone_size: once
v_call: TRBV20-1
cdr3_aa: CSALEGTTEAFF

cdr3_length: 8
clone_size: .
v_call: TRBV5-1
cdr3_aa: CASSLLTF

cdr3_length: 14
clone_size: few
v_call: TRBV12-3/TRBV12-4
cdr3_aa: CASSPPSPGNTIYF

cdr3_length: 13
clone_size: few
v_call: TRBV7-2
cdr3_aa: CASNYRGTYEQYF

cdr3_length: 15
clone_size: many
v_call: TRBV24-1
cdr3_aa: CATSPADDSGNTIYF

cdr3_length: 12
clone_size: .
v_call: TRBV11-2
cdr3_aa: CASSLGLASEHF

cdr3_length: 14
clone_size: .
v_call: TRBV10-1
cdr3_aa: CASSESTAIPPLHF

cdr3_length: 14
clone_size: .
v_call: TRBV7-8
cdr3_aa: CASRGLAEFYEQYF

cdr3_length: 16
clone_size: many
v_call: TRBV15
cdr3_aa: CATSRDNGATNEKLFF

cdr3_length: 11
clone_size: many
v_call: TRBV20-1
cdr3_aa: CSARDPYEQYF

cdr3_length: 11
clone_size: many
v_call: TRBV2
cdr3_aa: CASRRVTEAFF

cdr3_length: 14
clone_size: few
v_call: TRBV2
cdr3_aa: CASSLGVSGYEQYF